This note documents a single T cell receptor beta chain sequence. Its antigen is unknown. Base qualities are missing; no much larger clone stands one base away. The data derive from a study of blood T cell repertoires in COVID-19 (dated by TCRdb to 2020 to 2021). In the study overall: Collaborator samples came from the United States, Italy and Spain and covered acute and convalescent phases of COVID-19. The material from the prospective study consisted of cDNA or gDNA derived from T cells, B-cell-depleted T cells, or PBMCs. Subjects who had been exposed to COVID-19, were actively infected with it, or had recovered from it provided the deeply sampled blood TCRbeta repertoires that made up the dataset. A freely available public database, intended as a resource for researchers studying the immune response to SARS-CoV-2, is where the repertoires were released. The samples were drawn from the first 160 participants of the ongoing ImmuneRACE study and from 1,254 subjects provided by 6 global collaborators. The sample metadata nearly always contained a de-identified subject ID, COVID-19 status, age in years and sex. Where available, HLA class I and class II types were taken from metadata supplied by the sample provider and were not determined by assay-based typing. The paper as a whole reports these results and caveats: The amount of clinical and demographic metadata varied by source and participant and was provided uncurated.

TCRbeta CDR3 regions were amplified from genomic DNA using the immunoSEQ Assay, a bias-controlled multiplex PCR. The authors' pipeline ran thus. The number of nucleated cells in each sample was estimated from the amplification of reference gene primers within the assay. To quantify the absolute abundance of each unique TCRbeta CDR3 rearrangement, sequence reads were collapsed and filtered. For each sample, productive Simpson clonality was calculated as the square root of Simpson's diversity index across productive rearrangements. What TCRdb holds here is the immuneACCESS table cut down to in-frame rearrangements. Part of the clones is not present; checked against another copy, under half of the missing clones reflect an unresolved V gene, and the others are unexplained. The V and J calls and the clone size are those of that table, but D and trimming were determined from the DNA. Counted in this sample were approximately 350,000 clones; 89% of them appeared once. The ten largest clones add up to over 1% of the sample.

Whole blood was collected in K2EDTA tubes by collaborating institutions according to the institutions' own protocols. For TCRbeta analysis, collaborator samples were shipped as frozen whole blood, as isolated PBMCs, or as DNA extracted from either sample type. The germline V gene encodes CDR1 PRHDT and CDR2 FYEKMQ (reference sequence). The V and J ends are trimmed by 4 bases and 9 bases, leaving 16 bases between them. The CDR3, from cysteine to phenylalanine, totals 14 residues. Only the CDR3 DNA stays, 42 bases, in frame from base 1. The receptor's source is a middle-aged man with acute or convalescent COVID-19. Sample: peripheral blood. This chain joins TRBV13 to TRBJ2-1, with no confidently assigned D gene. CDR3 reads: CASSSKARGSEQFF. Read as DNA, the sequence is TGTGCCAGCAGCTCAAAAGCGCGCGGTAGTGAGCAGTTCTTC.